Below are 29 T cell receptor beta chains sequenced from a single sample in a study of OX40 agonist ivuxolimab in advanced cancers. TCRdb keeps only in-frame clones here, not all; method: immunoSEQ multiplex PCR. Altogether 60,000 to 90,000 clones are present, 86% being singletons, with the ten largest covering 0.65% to 0.9%. The sequencing used CD4+ or CD8+ T cells sorted from blood, collected in a trial of the OX40 agonist ivuxolimab. Every receptor here comes from an adult with an advanced solid tumor such as melanoma, head and neck, liver or kidney cancer.

The chain couples TRBV19 to TRBJ1-4, with D perhaps matching TRBD1 (5 bases). This CDR3 has 15 residues. The V end was cut by 3 bases, the J end by 7 bases, with 15 bases between. Germline V gene data show CDR1 as LNHDA and CDR2 as SQIVND (reference sequence). DNA for the CDR3: TGTGCCAGTAGTATGACCAGGGCAAGGAGTGAAAAACTGTTTTTT. The encoded protein is CASSMTRARSEKLFF. Combining the CDR3 with reference TRBV19 and TRBJ1-4 gives the whole variable domain DGGITQSPKYLFRKEGQNVTLSCEQNLNHDAMYWYRQDPGQGLRLIYYSQIVNDFQKGDIAEGYSVSREKKESFPLTVTSAQKNPTAFYLCASSMTRARSEKLFFGSGTQLSVL.

This chain uses TRBV6-5 with TRBJ1-1; D is undetermined. Trimming left V 0 bases short and J 0 bases short, with 11 bases between. Germline V lookup: CDR1 MNHEY, CDR2 SVGAGI. The CDR3 consists of 16 residues. The CDR3 sequence: CASSYSRGSMNTEAFF. The CDR3 DNA is TGTGCCAGCAGTTACTCTCGGGGTTCGATGAACACTGAAGCTTTCTTT.

The CDR3 spells CASSSAGTGANYGYTF. The CDR3 bases are TGCGCCAGCAGCTCCGCCGGGACAGGCGCGAACTATGGCTACACCTTC. The chain employs TRBV5-1 and TRBJ1-2; TRBD1 matches 8 bases. Germline V gene lookup returns CDR1 SGHRS and CDR2 YFSETQ. The CDR3 runs to 16 residues. V was pared by 3 bases and J by 2 bases, with 9 bases of the junction left unmatched.

V gene TRBV19 combines with J gene TRBJ2-1, with a possible D match to TRBD1 (6 bases). CDR1 and CDR2 from the germline V gene are LNHDA and SQIVND (reference sequence). V lost 6 bases to trimming and J lost 1 base, with 16 bases between them. The CDR3 has 16 amino acids. The CDR3 here is CASRGRLGGSYNEQFF. The CDR3 DNA follows: TGTGCCAGTAGGGGGCGCTTAGGGGGTTCCTACAATGAGCAGTTCTTC. Filled out from reference TRBV19 and TRBJ2-1, the complete variable domain reads DGGITQSPKYLFRKEGQNVTLSCEQNLNHDAMYWYRQDPGQGLRLIYYSQIVNDFQKGDIAEGYSVSREKKESFPLTVTSAQKNPTAFYLCASRGRLGGSYNEQFFGPGTRLTVL.

The chain joins TRBV29-1 to TRBJ2-5; D remains unclear. Looked up from germline, CDR1 is SQVTM and CDR2 is ANQGSEA. V shed 3 bases and J shed 7 bases, with 6 bases lying between them. The CDR3 is made up of 10 amino acids. CDR3 protein: CSVEWTTQYF. The CDR3 nucleotides read TGCAGCGTTGAGTGGACGACCCAGTACTTC.

The gene calls are TRBV18 and TRBJ2-5; 9 positions match TRBD1. In germline, CDR1 is KGHSH, CDR2 LQKENI. Losses at the gene ends were 0 bases for V and 5 bases for J; bases not matched to a gene: 4. This CDR3 has 15 residues. The CDR3, as DNA: TGTGCCAGCTCACCACCGGGGGACAGGGTGGAGACCCAGTACTTC. Protein sequence: CASSPPGDRVETQYF.

This chain links TRBV6-5 with TRBJ2-5; possible D gene TRBD1, 5 bases. Germline V lookup: CDR1 MNHEY, CDR2 SVGAGI. Trimming cost V 0 bases and J 1 base, with 12 bases left between them. There are 16 residues in the CDR3. The CDR3 nucleotides read TGTGCCAGCAGTTACTCGAGCCAGGGATTCCAAGAGACCCAGTACTTC. This codes for CASSYSSQGFQETQYF.

The V call is TRBV30, the J call TRBJ2-5; D possibly uses TRBD1 or TRBD2 (5 bases each). Germline V CDR1 and CDR2: GTSNPN, SVGIG (reference sequence). The V and J ends lost 5 bases and 4 bases respectively, with 20 bases between them. The CDR3 is 15 amino acids. The CDR3 DNA follows: TGTGCCTGGGCAGCAAAGAGGGGATCGGGAGAGACCCAGTACTTC. It encodes CAWAAKRGSGETQYF.

V gene TRBV5-1 combines with J gene TRBJ2-5; possible D gene TRBD2, 6 bases. V was shortened by 4 bases and J by 3 bases, with 13 bases between the two germline ends. Germline assignment: CDR1 SGHRS and CDR2 YFSETQ. This CDR3 region has 14 residues. The CDR3 DNA is TGCGCCAGCAGCGAAGGGAGGAGAGAAGAGACCCAGTACTTC. Protein product: CASSEGRREETQYF.

The chain links TRBV7-2 to TRBJ2-7; 8 positions match TRBD1. Losses at the gene ends were 6 bases for V and 1 base for J; bases not matched to a gene: 5. Germline CDR1 reads SGHTA; CDR2 reads FQGNSA. There are 14 residues in the CDR3. The CDR3 sequence: CASRRRQGSYEQYF. The DNA for the CDR3 is TGTGCCAGCAGGAGGAGACAGGGGTCCTACGAGCAGTACTTC. The full variable domain, its missing parts supplied by reference TRBV7-2 and TRBJ2-7, is GAGVSQSPSNKVTEKGKDVELRCDPISGHTALYWYRQSLGQGLEFLIYFQGNSAPDKSGLPSDRFSAERTGGSVSTLTIQRTQQEDSAVYLCASRRRQGSYEQYFGPGTRLTVT.

The chain links TRBV6-1 to TRBJ2-4; no reliable D call. The germline CDR1 and CDR2 sequences are MNHNS and SASEGT. Trimming took off 2 bases at V and 6 bases at J, with 11 bases between the two ends. This CDR3 is 14 amino acids long. In nucleotides, the CDR3 is TGTGCCAGCAGTGAAAGTGTCTCGCTAAACATTCAGTACTTC. Protein product: CASSESVSLNIQYF.

The chain uses TRBV28 and TRBJ1-5; D may be TRBD1 (6 bases). Trimming left V 5 bases short and J 6 bases short, with 14 bases between. The germline V gene encodes CDR1 MDHEN and CDR2 SYDVKM. This CDR3 contains 14 residues. CDR3 nucleotide sequence: TGTGCCAGCAGTCTACAGGGAGACTTTCAGCCCCAGCATTTT. The encoded protein is CASSLQGDFQPQHF.

This sequence joins TRBV5-1 and TRBJ1-6; 12 nucleotides match TRBD1. V dropped 3 bases and J dropped 9; count of bases not matched to a gene: 4. This CDR3 has 15 residues. Germline V CDR1 and CDR2: SGHRS, YFSETQ. In nucleotides, the CDR3 is TGCGCCAGCAGCTGGGACAGGGGGCGGGGTTCACCCCTCCACTTT. This translates into CASSWDRGRGSPLHF.

This chain links TRBV18 with TRBJ1-1, with D possibly being TRBD1 (6 bases). V was cut by 3 bases and J by 1 base, with 15 bases left in between. Per germline, CDR1 KGHSH and CDR2 LQKENI. CDR3 length: 16 amino acids. CDR3 region: CASSPNRVRENTEAFF. The CDR3 DNA follows: TGTGCCAGCTCACCGAACAGGGTTAGGGAGAACACTGAAGCTTTCTTT.

V usage is TRBV5-1 and J usage is TRBJ2-1; 8 nucleotides match TRBD2. Trimming cost V 5 bases and J 2 bases; bases outside gene matches: 9. The CDR3 has 16 residues. Germline CDR1 is SGHRS and CDR2 is YFSETQ. CDR3 nucleotides: TGCGCCAGCAGTAGTACGGCGGGAGGAACCTACAATGAGCAGTTCTTC. Amino acids: CASSSTAGGTYNEQFF.

CDR3: CASSYSGGGYGYTF. CDR3 sequence (DNA): TGTGCCAGCAGTTACTCAGGGGGCGGCTATGGCTACACCTTC. The chain has TRBV6-5 and TRBJ1-2; 7 nucleotides align to TRBD1. Losses at the gene ends were 0 bases for V and 4 bases for J; bases not matched to a gene: 2. CDR3 length: 14 residues. Germline CDR1 and CDR2: MNHEY and SVGAGI.

This clone showed up just a few times. The V call is TRBV19, the J call TRBJ2-7; D is perhaps TRBD1 (6 bases). There are 14 residues in the CDR3. With 6 bases removed from V and 0 bases from J, the gap between germline ends came to 12 bases. Germline V lookup: CDR1 LNHDA, CDR2 SQIVND (reference sequence). The chain's CDR3 is CASSRDTNSYEQYF. The CDR3 nucleotides read TGTGCCAGTAGCCGGGACACGAACTCCTACGAGCAGTACTTC. Looking up the rest from reference TRBV19 and TRBJ2-7 gives the full variable domain: DGGITQSPKYLFRKEGQNVTLSCEQNLNHDAMYWYRQDPGQGLRLIYYSQIVNDFQKGDIAEGYSVSREKKESFPLTVTSAQKNPTAFYLCASSRDTNSYEQYFGPGTRLTVT.

The chain links TRBV5-6 to TRBJ2-2; 7 bases align to TRBD1. The CDR3 is 16 residues long. Germline V CDR1 and CDR2: SGHDT, YYEEEE. J gave up 5 bases and V 0 bases, and 7 bases lay outside the gene matches. CDR3 amino acids: CASSLEGRGSTGELFF. CDR3 sequence (DNA): TGTGCCAGCAGCTTGGAAGGCAGGGGGTCGACCGGGGAGCTGTTTTTT.

The chain uses TRBV28 and TRBJ2-5; TRBD1 aligns across 8 bases. J lost 7 bases, V lost 5 bases, and 12 bases had no gene match. This CDR3 is built from 15 residues. Germline loops: CDR1 MDHEN, CDR2 SYDVKM. In DNA form, the CDR3 reads TGTGCCAGCAGTCCGCCGACAGGGGTGAGGGGGACCCAGTACTTC. Amino acids: CASSPPTGVRGTQYF.

The rearrangement joins TRBV29-1 to TRBJ2-7, with 8 bases aligning to TRBD1. The CDR3 totals 14 residues. Trimming removed 1 base from V and 1 base from J; junction bases left unmatched: 3. Germline CDR1 and CDR2: SQVTM and ANQGSEA. CDR3 DNA: TGCAGCGTTGAAGTAGACAGGGGTTCCTACGAGCAGTACTTC. It specifies CSVEVDRGSYEQYF.

Here the CDR3 DNA reads TGCGCCAGCAGCTTGAGGGTGGCTAGCGGGATCTCAGATACGCAGTATTTT. Its translation is CASSLRVASGISDTQYF. The J gene is TRBJ2-3, the V gene TRBV5-1; 9 bases map to TRBD2. The CDR3 is 17 residues long. V shed 1 base and J 4 bases; nucleotides not matched to a gene: 10. Looked up from germline, CDR1 is SGHRS and CDR2 is YFSETQ. Full variable domain (missing parts from reference TRBV5-1 and TRBJ2-3): KAGVTQTPRYLIKTRGQQVTLSCSPISGHRSVSWYQQTPGQGLQFLFEYFSETQRNKGNFPGRFSGRQFSNSRSEMNVSTLELGDSALYLCASSLRVASGISDTQYFGPGTRLTVL.

The chain has TRBV28 and TRBJ1-5; D is possibly TRBD1 (5 bases). Looked up from germline, CDR1 is MDHEN and CDR2 is SYDVKM. V lost 11 bases, J lost 7 bases, and 15 bases lay in between. The CDR3 loop spans 12 amino acids. The CDR3, as DNA: TGTGCCTCCCTCGGGGGGAGCCAGCCCCAGCATTTT. This translates into CASLGGSQPQHF. The full variable domain, in which reference TRBV28 and TRBJ1-5 provide the parts outside the CDR3, is DVKVTQSSRYLVKRTGEKVFLECVQDMDHENMFWYRQDPGLGLRLIYFSYDVKMKEKGDIPEGYSVSREKKERFSLILESASTNQTSMYLCASLGGSQPQHFGDGTRLSIL.

This clone is medium-sized by share. V usage is TRBV7-2 and J usage is TRBJ1-2, with 8 bases identical to TRBD1. After removal of 5 bases from V and 8 bases from J, the junction contained 7 bases not matched to a gene. This CDR3 contains 13 residues. The germline gives CDR1 SGHTA, CDR2 FQGNSA. CDR3: CASSPGQGRGYTF. For the CDR3, the DNA is TGTGCCAGCAGCCCCGGACAGGGCCGAGGCTACACCTTC.

The chain combines TRBV15 with TRBJ2-5, with D unclear. V was shortened by 0 bases and J by 2 bases, with 10 bases between the two germline ends. The CDR3 length is 15 residues. Looked up from germline, CDR1 is LNHNV and CDR2 is YYDKDF (reference sequence). The CDR3 loop is CATSRDPQPQETQYF. Here the CDR3 DNA reads TGTGCCACCAGCAGAGATCCCCAGCCACAAGAGACCCAGTACTTC.

V and J are TRBV30 and TRBJ1-5, with no clear D. The germline V gene has CDR1 GTSNPN and CDR2 SVGIG (reference sequence). V lost 4 bases and J 0 bases, leaving 7 bases between the germline ends. CDR3 length equals 13 residues. CDR3 loop: CAWTPDSNQPQHF. The CDR3 DNA sequence: TGTGCCTGGACCCCAGATAGCAATCAGCCCCAGCATTTT.

This chain joins TRBV7-9 and TRBJ2-5; possibly TRBD1 for D (5 bases). The CDR3 is 17 residues long. Germline V gene sequence: CDR1 SEHNR, CDR2 FQNEAQ (reference sequence). The germline V and J ends were trimmed by 6 bases and 4 bases, with 24 bases remaining between them. The CDR3 region has the DNA TGTGCCAGCAGTCACACCTCGGGCAGGACACCTCGAGAGACCCAGTACTTC. Translating gives CASSHTSGRTPRETQYF. Complete variable domain (other parts from reference TRBV7-9 and TRBJ2-5): DTGVSQNPRHKITKRGQNVTFRCDPISEHNRLYWYRQTLGQGPEFLTYFQNEAQLEKSRLLSDRFSAERPKGSFSTLEIQRTEQGDSAMYLCASSHTSGRTPRETQYFGPGTRLLVL.

The chain employs TRBV6-5 and TRBJ2-3, with 15 bases identical to TRBD2. Germline V gene sequence: CDR1 MNHEY, CDR2 SVGAGI. J lost 8 bases, V lost 0 bases, and 3 bases had no gene match. The CDR3 length is 16 residues. CDR3 DNA sequence: TGTGCCAGCAGTTACTCCGGGACTAGCGGGGGGTTTACGCAGTATTTT. As protein: CASSYSGTSGGFTQYF.

The chain joins TRBV15 to TRBJ2-1; D might be TRBD2 (5 bases). CDR3 size: 14 residues. V was pared by 3 bases and J by 4 bases, with 10 bases between. Germline V gene lookup returns CDR1 LNHNV and CDR2 YYDKDF (reference sequence). The CDR3, as DNA: TGTGCCACCAGCAGGCCGGACTTTTACAATGAGCAGTTCTTC. This gives the protein CATSRPDFYNEQFF.

In this sample, this clone turned up once. The chain employs TRBV7-2 and TRBJ2-1, with D uncertain. Trimming pared 1 base from V and 0 bases from J, leaving 10 bases between. This CDR3 comprises 16 residues. In germline, CDR1 is SGHTA, CDR2 FQGNSA. The CDR3 sequence is CASSLGRVSSYNEQFF. The CDR3 DNA sequence: TGTGCCAGCAGCTTAGGCCGGGTTAGCTCCTACAATGAGCAGTTCTTC.